This TCR beta chain was recovered during a study of control samples from healthy donors and cancer patients (dated by TCRdb to 2020 to 2021). V and J lose 4 bases and 8 bases, and a span of 14 bases separates them. The CDR3 holds 13 amino acids from the cysteine to the phenylalanine. Kept here is only the CDR3 DNA, which spans 39 bases and is read in frame from base 1. The germline V gene supplies CDR1 SNHLY and CDR2 FYNNEI. With respect to this clone: Its antigen specificity is not known. Per-base quality was not reported, and no clone a single base away is much larger than it.

Library generation was performed with the immunoSEQ multiplex PCR assay. The clones in this table, taken by TCRdb from immuneACCESS, are in-frame only. Not every clone is retained; where verified, under half of the shortfall comes from an unresolved V gene, and the cause of the rest is unknown. The sample table holds more than 150,000 clones, of which roughly 93% were seen once. The top ten clones comprise approximately 1.5% of the sample. The sequenced sample was blood. The chain is assembled from TRBV2 and TRBJ1-2; the D gene assignment is ambiguous. The origin of this receptor is a man between 18 and 29 years old in good health. The CDR3 region reads CASSVRRLGGYTF. The nucleotides are TGTGCCAGCAGTGTGCGTCGCCTCGGAGGCTACACCTTC.